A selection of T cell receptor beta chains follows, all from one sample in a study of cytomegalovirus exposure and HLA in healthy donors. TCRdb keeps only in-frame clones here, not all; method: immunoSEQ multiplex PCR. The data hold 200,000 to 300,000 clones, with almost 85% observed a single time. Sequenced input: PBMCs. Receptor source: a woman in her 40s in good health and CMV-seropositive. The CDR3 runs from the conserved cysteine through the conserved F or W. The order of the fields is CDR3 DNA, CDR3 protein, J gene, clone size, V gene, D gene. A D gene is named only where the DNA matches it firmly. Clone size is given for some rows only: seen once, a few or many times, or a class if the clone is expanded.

CDR3 DNA: TGTGCCTGGAGTACCCCCGGGACTTGGACTGGAAACACCATATATTTT; CDR3 protein: CAWSTPGTWTGNTIYF; J gene: TRBJ1-3; clone size: few; V gene: TRBV30; D gene: -
CDR3 DNA: TGTGCCAGCAGTTCCAGACTAGCGGGACAAGACGGCCACCAAGAGACCCAGTACTTC; CDR3 protein: CASSSRLAGQDGHQETQYF; J gene: TRBJ2-5; clone size: -; V gene: TRBV28; D gene: TRBD2
CDR3 DNA: TGTGCCAGCAGCCATTCCCCGGACAGGAACTACGAGCAGTACTTC; CDR3 protein: CASSHSPDRNYEQYF; J gene: TRBJ2-7; clone size: -; V gene: TRBV7-8; D gene: TRBD1
CDR3 DNA: TGTGCCATCAGTGGGGACAGGTCCTCCTACGAGCAGTACTTC; CDR3 protein: CAISGDRSSYEQYF; J gene: TRBJ2-7; clone size: -; V gene: TRBV10-3; D gene: TRBD1
CDR3 DNA: TGTGCCAGCTCGTCCCCTAGCGACAGCACAGATACGCAGTATTTT; CDR3 protein: CASSSPSDSTDTQYF; J gene: TRBJ2-3; clone size: -; V gene: TRBV18; D gene: -
CDR3 DNA: TGTGCCAGCAGTCTAAACAGAGATAATTCACCCCTCCACTTT; CDR3 protein: CASSLNRDNSPLHF; J gene: TRBJ1-6; clone size: -; V gene: TRBV7-2; D gene: -
CDR3 DNA: TGTGCCAGCAGTTTTCGGGACAGGGTTAATGAGCAGTTCTTC; CDR3 protein: CASSFRDRVNEQFF; J gene: TRBJ2-1; clone size: -; V gene: TRBV28; D gene: TRBD1
CDR3 DNA: TGTGCCAGTAGCCCCCAAGCGGGGAACGAGCAGTACTTC; CDR3 protein: CASSPQAGNEQYF; J gene: TRBJ2-7; clone size: -; V gene: TRBV19; D gene: TRBD2
CDR3 DNA: TGCAGCGTTGAAGATCAGGGGACAGGGCCTGGGTACGAGCAGTACTTC; CDR3 protein: CSVEDQGTGPGYEQYF; J gene: TRBJ2-7; clone size: -; V gene: TRBV29-1; D gene: TRBD1
CDR3 DNA: TGTGCCAGCTCGGGGCTAGCGGGAGGATCAGATACGCAGTATTTT; CDR3 protein: CASSGLAGGSDTQYF; J gene: TRBJ2-3; clone size: -; V gene: TRBV6-5; D gene: TRBD2
CDR3 DNA: TGTGCCAGCAGTGAAGGAGGACAGGGAGCCGGCTACACCTTC; CDR3 protein: CASSEGGQGAGYTF; J gene: TRBJ1-2; clone size: -; V gene: TRBV25-1; D gene: TRBD1
CDR3 DNA: TGTGCCAGCTCACCACCGTCGAGCGGGAGAAACAATGAGCAGTTCTTC; CDR3 protein: CASSPPSSGRNNEQFF; J gene: TRBJ2-1; clone size: -; V gene: TRBV18; D gene: TRBD2
CDR3 DNA: TGTGCCAGCAATGGCGGGGTTAGCTCCTACAATGAGCAGTTCTTC; CDR3 protein: CASNGGVSSYNEQFF; J gene: TRBJ2-1; clone size: -; V gene: TRBV2; D gene: -
CDR3 DNA: TGTGCCATCAGTGAACTAGCGGGACTCAATGAGCAGTTCTTC; CDR3 protein: CAISELAGLNEQFF; J gene: TRBJ2-1; clone size: -; V gene: TRBV10-3; D gene: TRBD2
CDR3 DNA: TGCGCCAGCAGCCAAGATGGGACTAGCAATGAGCAGTTCTTC; CDR3 protein: CASSQDGTSNEQFF; J gene: TRBJ2-1; clone size: -; V gene: TRBV4-1; D gene: TRBD2
CDR3 DNA: TGTGCCAGTAGTATTACTGGGCCACCTTACGAGCAGTACTTC; CDR3 protein: CASSITGPPYEQYF; J gene: TRBJ2-7; clone size: -; V gene: TRBV19; D gene: -
CDR3 DNA: TGTGCCAGCAGCTTCCCGACAGGGGGCGGAGGCTACACCTTC; CDR3 protein: CASSFPTGGGGYTF; J gene: TRBJ1-2; clone size: -; V gene: TRBV7-9; D gene: TRBD1
CDR3 DNA: TGTGCCTGGAGTGGGGGGGATCCTGGGGCTAATGAAAAACTGTTTTTT; CDR3 protein: CAWSGGDPGANEKLFF; J gene: TRBJ1-4; clone size: -; V gene: TRBV30; D gene: -
CDR3 DNA: TGTGCCTGGGACCCGGGGCAGCGGGGGGATCGAGAGACCCAGTACTTC; CDR3 protein: CAWDPGQRGDRETQYF; J gene: TRBJ2-5; clone size: -; V gene: TRBV30; D gene: TRBD2
CDR3 DNA: TGTGCCAGCAGCTTCGCCTCCCCGGGGGGCCTTGTGGACAATGAGCAGTTCTTC; CDR3 protein: CASSFASPGGLVDNEQFF; J gene: TRBJ2-1; clone size: -; V gene: TRBV7-6; D gene: -
CDR3 DNA: TGTGCCAGCAGCTCCGACAGATTTAGAAACACCATATATTTT; CDR3 protein: CASSSDRFRNTIYF; J gene: TRBJ1-3; clone size: once; V gene: TRBV6-5; D gene: -
CDR3 DNA: TGTGCCAGTAGTACCCCATTCTCGGGACTAGCGGGAGCCTACGAGCAGTACTTC; CDR3 protein: CASSTPFSGLAGAYEQYF; J gene: TRBJ2-7; clone size: -; V gene: TRBV19; D gene: TRBD2
CDR3 DNA: TGTGCCAGCAGCCCCGGACAGTATCCCTCCTACGAGCAGTACTTC; CDR3 protein: CASSPGQYPSYEQYF; J gene: TRBJ2-7; clone size: -; V gene: TRBV5-6; D gene: -
CDR3 DNA: TGCGCCAGCAGCCAAGGGTTAGCGGGAGGCCAAGAGACCCAGTACTTC; CDR3 protein: CASSQGLAGGQETQYF; J gene: TRBJ2-5; clone size: -; V gene: TRBV4-3; D gene: TRBD2
CDR3 DNA: TGTGCCAGCAGGACAGGGGGCTACGAGCAGTACTTC; CDR3 protein: CASRTGGYEQYF; J gene: TRBJ2-7; clone size: -; V gene: TRBV2; D gene: TRBD1
CDR3 DNA: TGTGCCTGGTCATCATCGGGGGGACTCCATGGCTACACCTTC; CDR3 protein: CAWSSSGGLHGYTF; J gene: TRBJ1-2; clone size: -; V gene: TRBV30; D gene: -
CDR3 DNA: TGTGCCAGCAGCGGGGGGACAGGGTGGACCTACGAGCAGTACTTC; CDR3 protein: CASSGGTGWTYEQYF; J gene: TRBJ2-7; clone size: -; V gene: TRBV9; D gene: TRBD1